This T cell receptor (beta chain) derives from a study of T cells in Graves' hyperthyroidism and ophthalmopathy. This clonotype was detected many times. The antigen is unknown. RNA transcripts served as the template for amplifying TCR beta CDR3 regions. During a first-round RT-PCR of the TCR CDR3, the HTBI primer set was used. TCRdb passed the multiplex PCR reads through MiXCR, listing each CDR3 protein once. This table has more than 500,000 distinct CDR3 sequences, 16% appearing once. General study findings and limits: A model using 13 V-J features told ophthalmopathy apart from stable hyperthyroidism. Most thyroid clonotypes expanded above 0.001 appeared in blood too.

The definition of stable Graves' hyperthyroidism was no ophthalmopathy progression within 18 months. Sequenced sample: blood. This clonotype was obtained from a woman in her 30s with Graves' hyperthyroidism.

This CDR3 reads CAWRETGTSKNEQFF. CDR3 DNA: TGTGCCTGGAGAGAGACCGGGACTAGTAAAAATGAGCAGTTCTTC. The chain uses TRBV30 and TRBJ2-1; the match to TRBD2 covers 8 bases. After removal of 3 bases from V and 7 bases from J, the junction contained 11 bases not matched to a gene. This CDR3 has 15 residues. Germline V CDR1 and CDR2: GTSNPN, SVGIG (reference sequence).